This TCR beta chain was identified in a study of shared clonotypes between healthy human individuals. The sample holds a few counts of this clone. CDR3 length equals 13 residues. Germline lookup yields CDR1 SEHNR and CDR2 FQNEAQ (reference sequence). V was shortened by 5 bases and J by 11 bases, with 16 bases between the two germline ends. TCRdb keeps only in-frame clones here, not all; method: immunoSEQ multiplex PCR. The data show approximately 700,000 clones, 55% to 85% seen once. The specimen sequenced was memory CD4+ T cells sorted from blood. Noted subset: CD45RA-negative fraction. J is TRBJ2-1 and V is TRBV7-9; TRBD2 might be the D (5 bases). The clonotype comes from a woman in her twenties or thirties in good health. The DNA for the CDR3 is TGTGCCAGCAGCCCTACTCGGGATCTTCAGCAGTTCTTC. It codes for CASSPTRDLQQFF.